The sequence of this T cell receptor beta chain was determined in a study of blood T cell repertoires in COVID-19. Background on the study: From T cells, B-cell-depleted T cells, or PBMCs came the material, which was cDNA or gDNA.

Participants, about 18 to 100 years old, spanned approximately 25 US areas. Categorization into cohorts depended on clinical history that participants reported. The V gene's germline CDR1 is MNHEY and CDR2 SVGAGI. CDR3 length: 15 amino acids. Trimming cost V 7 bases and J 2 bases; bases outside gene matches: 4. Per the authors' pipeline: The authors estimated nucleated cell counts from reference gene primer amplification. Here immunoSEQ multiplex PCR was the method, and the copy in TCRdb shows in-frame clones only, minus some. V, J and clone size were drawn from that table, and D and trimming were deduced from the DNA. Of approximately 270,000 clones in the sample, 70% to 90% were seen once.

Sequencing was done on a sample of PBMCs or T cells enriched from blood (not recorded which). This chain joins TRBV6-5 and TRBJ2-2; 10 nucleotides agree with TRBD2. This receptor was identified in a woman aged 45-59 years who had recovered from COVID-19. DNA of the CDR3: TGTGCCAGCAAACTACTAGCGGGAAACACCGGGGAGCTGTTTTTT. Its translation is CASKLLAGNTGELFF.